This passage covers 4 T cell receptor beta chains from one sample sequenced in a study of blood T cell repertoires in COVID-19 (dated by TCRdb to between 2020 and 2021). Library preparation employed the immunoSEQ multiplex PCR assay. TCRdb carries this immuneACCESS record with in-frame sequences only. Its versions omit some clonotypes, under half of them owing to an unresolved V gene in the studies checked, with the rest unexplained. Within this sample are 100,000 or so clones, with approximately 87% of them counted one time only. Approximately 10% of the sample is held by the ten biggest clonotypes. Sequences were obtained from peripheral blood. Source of these receptors: a woman between 25 and 40 years old with acute or convalescent COVID-19.

The V call is TRBV19, the J call TRBJ1-5; D call uncertain. V lost 5 bases and J 5 bases, leaving 7 bases between the germline ends. CDR1 and CDR2 from the germline V gene are LNHDA and SQIVND (reference sequence). The CDR3 spans 12 residues. The chain's CDR3 is CASSPSYQPQHF. Here the CDR3 DNA reads TGTGCCAGTAGTCCCTCCTATCAGCCCCAGCATTTT.

V gene TRBV14 combines with J gene TRBJ1-3; D is unresolved. This CDR3 is 16 amino acids long. Between the trimmed V and J ends, which lost 6 bases and 0 bases, there was a span of 15 bases. Germline V gene sequence: CDR1 SGHDN, CDR2 FVKESK. CDR3 nucleotide sequence: TGTGCCAGCAGTGACTTTCTCACTAGCTCTGGAAACACCATATATTTT. Its protein product is CASSDFLTSSGNTIYF.

CDR3: CAISESPTSGGAEDTQYF. In DNA, the CDR3 is TGTGCCATCAGTGAGTCTCCTACTAGCGGGGGGGCCGAAGATACGCAGTATTTT. The chain couples TRBV10-3 to TRBJ2-3; 13 bases align to TRBD2. CDR3 size: 18 residues. Germline-derived CDR1 and CDR2 are ENHRY and SYGVKD. Germline trimming cut 0 bases from V and 5 bases from J; bases unmatched to any gene: 8.

The chain has TRBV9 and TRBJ2-1, with 16 bases that match TRBD2. Germline CDR1 SGDLS, CDR2 YYNGEE. The CDR3 is 17 amino acids. Trimming at V came to 2 bases and at J to 7 bases, leaving 6 bases not matched to a gene. CDR3 region: CASSVGTSGGARNEQFF. In nucleotides, the CDR3 is TGTGCCAGCAGCGTTGGGACTAGCGGGGGGGCGAGGAATGAGCAGTTCTTC. The whole variable domain, remainder taken from reference TRBV9 and TRBJ2-1, is DSGVTQTPKHLITATGQRVTLRCSPRSGDLSVYWYQQSLDQGLQFLIQYYNGEERAKGNILERFSAQQFPDLHSELNLSSLELGDSALYFCASSVGTSGGARNEQFFGPGTRLTVL.